This T cell receptor beta chain was captured in a study of response to subunit inactivated influenza vaccine (dated by TCRdb to 2017 to 2018). General notes on the study: The study used deep quantitative T cell receptor repertoire profiling to track responses to a trivalent subunit inactivated influenza vaccine.

Cut back by 0 bases and 6 bases, the V and J ends lie 11 bases apart. Taken from the germline V gene (reference sequence), the CDR1 and CDR2 loops are DFQATT and SNEGSKA. The CDR3, from cysteine to phenylalanine, totals 14 residues. Here the CDR3 DNA is all that survives: 42 bases in frame from base 1. This clonotype turned up a few times. The antigen it binds to is not known. No base quality information exists; no much larger clone differs at one position. The paper's findings and limits, for the study overall: It was suggested by the authors that each seasonal influenza vaccination may recruit only a limited number of new T cells.

The library was prepared using RT-PCR. Sequencing relied on an Illumina HiSeq 2500. TCRdb redid the processing of the public reads, applying fastp at Q25 and MiXCR, and retained in-frame beta chains. Records with the same CDR3 protein are collapsed into one entry carrying the most frequent genes and DNA. The sample data list around 760,000 distinct CDR3 sequences, and approximately 14% of these were observed just once. The ten largest clones represent 5.5% to 7% of the sample. The sample in question was PBMCs from blood, obtained 14 to 15 days before vaccination. The sequence is built from TRBV20-1 and TRBJ1-4; the D gene lacks a confident call. The sequence was collected from a man aged 45 to 65 who received an inactivated influenza vaccine. Donor details come from another sample of the same person, matched by shared clones. The nucleotides read TGCAGTGCTAGAGATCCGGGGTGGGATGAAAAACTGTTTTTT. The resulting protein is CSARDPGWDEKLFF.